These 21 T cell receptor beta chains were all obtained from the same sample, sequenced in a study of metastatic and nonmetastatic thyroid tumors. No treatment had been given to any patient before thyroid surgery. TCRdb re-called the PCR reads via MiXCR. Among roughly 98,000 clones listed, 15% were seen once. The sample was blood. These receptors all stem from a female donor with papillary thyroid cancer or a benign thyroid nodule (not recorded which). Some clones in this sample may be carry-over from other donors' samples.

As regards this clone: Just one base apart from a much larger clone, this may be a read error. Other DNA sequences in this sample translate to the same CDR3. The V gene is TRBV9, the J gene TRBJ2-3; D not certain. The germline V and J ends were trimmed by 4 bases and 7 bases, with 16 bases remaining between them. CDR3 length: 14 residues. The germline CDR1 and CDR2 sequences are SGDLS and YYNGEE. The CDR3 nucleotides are TGTGCCAGCAGCCTAAGAGGTGGAGATTATACGCAGTATTTT. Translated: CASSLRGGDYTQYF.

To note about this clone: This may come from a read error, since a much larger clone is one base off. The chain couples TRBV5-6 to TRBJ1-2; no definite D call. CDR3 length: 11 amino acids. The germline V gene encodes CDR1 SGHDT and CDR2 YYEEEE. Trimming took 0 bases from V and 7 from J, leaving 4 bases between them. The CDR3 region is CASSLAGGYTF. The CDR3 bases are TGTGCCAGCAGCTTGGCGGGTGGCTACACCTTC. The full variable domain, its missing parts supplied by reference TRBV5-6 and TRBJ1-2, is DAGVTQSPTHLIKTRGQQVTLRCSPKSGHDTVSWYQQALGQGPQFIFQYYEEEERQRGNFPDRFSGHQFPNYSSELNVNALLLGDSALYLCASSLAGGYTFGSGTRLTVV.

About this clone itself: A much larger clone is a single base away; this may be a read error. CDR3 region: CASSHSDLAGGNIQYF. CDR3 nucleotide sequence: TGTGCCAGCAGCCACTCAGACCTAGCGGGGGGTAACATTCAGTACTTC. The V gene is TRBV7-9, the J gene TRBJ2-4, with TRBD2 identical over 11 bases. The germline V gene encodes CDR1 SEHNR and CDR2 FQNEAQ (reference sequence). Trimming cost V 5 bases and J 7 bases; bases outside gene matches: 10. This CDR3 is 16 amino acids long.

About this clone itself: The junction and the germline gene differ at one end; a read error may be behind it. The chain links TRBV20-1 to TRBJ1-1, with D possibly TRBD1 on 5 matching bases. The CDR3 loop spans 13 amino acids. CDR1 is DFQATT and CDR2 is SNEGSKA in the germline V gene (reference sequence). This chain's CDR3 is CSPRAGMNTEAFF. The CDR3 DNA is TGCAGTCCCCGAGCAGGGATGAATACTGAAGCTTTCTTT.

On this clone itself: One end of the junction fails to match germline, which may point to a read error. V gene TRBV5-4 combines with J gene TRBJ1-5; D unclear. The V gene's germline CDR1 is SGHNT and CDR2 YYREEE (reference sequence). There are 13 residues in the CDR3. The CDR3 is CASSLGINQPHHF. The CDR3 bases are TGTGCCAGCAGCTTGGGGATCAATCAGCCCCACCATTTT.

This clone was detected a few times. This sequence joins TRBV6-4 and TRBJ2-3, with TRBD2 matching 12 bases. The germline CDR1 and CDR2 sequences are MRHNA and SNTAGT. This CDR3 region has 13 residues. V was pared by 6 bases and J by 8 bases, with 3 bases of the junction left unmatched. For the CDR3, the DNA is TGTGCCAGCAGCAAACTAGCGGGGGGTACGCAGTATTTT. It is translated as CASSKLAGGTQYF.

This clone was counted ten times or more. For the CDR3, the DNA is TGCGCCAGCAGCCTTGGACAGGGCTCCTACAATGAGCAGTTCTTC. Translated, it gives CASSLGQGSYNEQFF. The chain couples TRBV5-1 to TRBJ2-1; 8 bases are shared with TRBD1. V shed 4 bases and J 0 bases; nucleotides not matched to a gene: 3. The CDR3 is made up of 15 amino acids. Germline assignment: CDR1 SGHRS and CDR2 YFSETQ. Looking up the rest from reference TRBV5-1 and TRBJ2-1 gives the full variable domain: KAGVTQTPRYLIKTRGQQVTLSCSPISGHRSVSWYQQTPGQGLQFLFEYFSETQRNKGNFPGRFSGRQFSNSRSEMNVSTLELGDSALYLCASSLGQGSYNEQFFGPGTRLTVL.

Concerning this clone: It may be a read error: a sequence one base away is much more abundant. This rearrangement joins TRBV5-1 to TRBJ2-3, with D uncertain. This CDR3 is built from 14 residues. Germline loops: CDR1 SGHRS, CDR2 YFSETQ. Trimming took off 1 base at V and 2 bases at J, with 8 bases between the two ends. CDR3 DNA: TGCGCCAGCAGCTTGCAGGTCTTCACAGATACGCAGTATTTT. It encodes CASSLQVFTDTQYF.

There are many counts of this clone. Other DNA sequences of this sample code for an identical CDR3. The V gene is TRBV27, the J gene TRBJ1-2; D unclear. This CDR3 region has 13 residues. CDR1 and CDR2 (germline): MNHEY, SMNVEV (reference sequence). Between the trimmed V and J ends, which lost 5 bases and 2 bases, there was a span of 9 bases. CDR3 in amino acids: CASSVAPNYGYTF. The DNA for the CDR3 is TGTGCCAGCAGTGTGGCCCCGAACTATGGCTACACCTTC.

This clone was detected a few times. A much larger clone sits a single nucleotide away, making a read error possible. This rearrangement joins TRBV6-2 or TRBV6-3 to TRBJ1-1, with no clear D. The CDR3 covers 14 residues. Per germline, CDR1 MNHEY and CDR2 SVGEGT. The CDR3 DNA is TGTGCCAGCAGTACCCGACCGAGGAACACTGAAGCTTTATTT. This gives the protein CASSTRPRNTEALF.

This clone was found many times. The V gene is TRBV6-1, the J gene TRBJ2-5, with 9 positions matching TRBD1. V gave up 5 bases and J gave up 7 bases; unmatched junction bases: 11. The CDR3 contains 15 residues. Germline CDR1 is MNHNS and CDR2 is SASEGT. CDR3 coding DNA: TGTGCCAGCAGTCGGCAACAAACAGGGGGCGCGACCCAGTACTTC. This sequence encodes CASSRQQTGGATQYF.

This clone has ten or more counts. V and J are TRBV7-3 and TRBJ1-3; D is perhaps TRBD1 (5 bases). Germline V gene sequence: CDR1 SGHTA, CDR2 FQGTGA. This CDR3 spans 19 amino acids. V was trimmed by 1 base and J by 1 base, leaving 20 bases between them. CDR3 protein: CASSLSRARVTESGNTIYF. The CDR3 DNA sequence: TGTGCCAGCAGCTTAAGCCGGGCCAGGGTGACCGAATCTGGAAACACCATATATTTT.

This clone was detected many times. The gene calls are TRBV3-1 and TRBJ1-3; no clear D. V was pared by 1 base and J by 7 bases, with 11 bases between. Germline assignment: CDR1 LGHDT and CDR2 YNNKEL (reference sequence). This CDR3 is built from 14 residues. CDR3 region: CASSQGGLWNTIYF. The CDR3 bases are TGTGCCAGCAGCCAAGGGGGTCTGTGGAACACCATATATTTT. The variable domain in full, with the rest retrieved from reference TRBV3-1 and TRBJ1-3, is DTAVSQTPKYLVTQMGNDKSIKCEQNLGHDTMYWYKQDSKKFLKIMFSYNNKELIINETVPNRFSPKSPDKAHLNLHINSLELGDSAVYFCASSQGGLWNTIYFGEGSWLTVV.

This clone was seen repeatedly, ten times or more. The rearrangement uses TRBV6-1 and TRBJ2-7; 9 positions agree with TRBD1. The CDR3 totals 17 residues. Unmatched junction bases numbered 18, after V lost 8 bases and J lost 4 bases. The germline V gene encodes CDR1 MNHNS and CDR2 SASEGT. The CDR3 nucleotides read TGTGCCAGCTCCGGGACAGGGCGACTAAAAAACCCTTACGAGCAGTACTTC. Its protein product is CASSGTGRLKNPYEQYF.

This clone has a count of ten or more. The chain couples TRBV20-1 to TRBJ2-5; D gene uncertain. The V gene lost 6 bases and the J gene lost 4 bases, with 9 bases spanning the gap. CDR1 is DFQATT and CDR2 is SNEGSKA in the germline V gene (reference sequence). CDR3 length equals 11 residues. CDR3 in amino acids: CSAGLGETQYF. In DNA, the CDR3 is TGCAGTGCAGGGTTGGGAGAGACCCAGTACTTC.

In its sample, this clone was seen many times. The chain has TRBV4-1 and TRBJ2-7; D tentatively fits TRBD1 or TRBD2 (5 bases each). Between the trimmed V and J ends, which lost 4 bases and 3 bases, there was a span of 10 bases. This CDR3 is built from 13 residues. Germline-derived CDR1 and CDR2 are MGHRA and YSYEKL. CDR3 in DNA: TGCGCCAGCAGCCGGGGACCTAACTACGAGCAGTACTTC. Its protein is CASSRGPNYEQYF.

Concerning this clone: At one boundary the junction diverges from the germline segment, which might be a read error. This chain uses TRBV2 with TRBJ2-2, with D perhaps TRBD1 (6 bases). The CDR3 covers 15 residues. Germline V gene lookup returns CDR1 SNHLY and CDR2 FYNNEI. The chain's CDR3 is CASSVRTDNTWELFF. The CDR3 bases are TGTGCCAGCAGTGTTCGGACAGACAACACCTGGGAGCTGTTTTTT.

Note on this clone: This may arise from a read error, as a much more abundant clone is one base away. Here the CDR3 DNA reads TGCAGTGCTAGAGATCCCCCATATACGCAGTATTTT. Translated, it gives CSARDPPYTQYF. The V and J genes are TRBV20-1 and TRBJ2-3; D remains unclear. The CDR3 length is 12 residues. CDR1 and CDR2 from the germline V gene are DFQATT and SNEGSKA (reference sequence). V lost 0 bases and J lost 7, with 8 bases in between.

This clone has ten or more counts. In nucleotides, the CDR3 is TGTGCCAGCAGTCTTGGGTATACCGGGCAGCCCCAGCATTTT. Its translation: CASSLGYTGQPQHF. The V call is TRBV7-6, the J call TRBJ1-5; D is unclear. Per the germline V gene, CDR1 is SGHVS and CDR2 is FNYEAQ. The CDR3 sequence is 14 residues long. Between the trimmed V and J ends, which lost 6 bases and 7 bases, there was a span of 16 bases.

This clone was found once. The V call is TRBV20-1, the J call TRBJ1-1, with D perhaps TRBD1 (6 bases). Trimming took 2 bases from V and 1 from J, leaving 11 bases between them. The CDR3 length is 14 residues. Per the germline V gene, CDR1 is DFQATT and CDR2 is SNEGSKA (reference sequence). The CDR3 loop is CSARPLTGNTEAFF. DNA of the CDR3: TGCAGTGCTAGACCTCTGACAGGGAACACTGAAGCTTTCTTT.

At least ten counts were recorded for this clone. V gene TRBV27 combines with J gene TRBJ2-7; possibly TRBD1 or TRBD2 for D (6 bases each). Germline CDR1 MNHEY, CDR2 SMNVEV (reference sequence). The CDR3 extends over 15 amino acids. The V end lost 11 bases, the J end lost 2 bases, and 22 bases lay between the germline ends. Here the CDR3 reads CAVRRGLGDPYEQYF. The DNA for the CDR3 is TGTGCCGTCCGTCGGGGGCTTGGGGATCCCTACGAGCAGTACTTC.